What follows are 21 T cell receptor beta chains derived from one specimen sequenced in a study of cytomegalovirus exposure and HLA in healthy donors. PCR employed 60 Vbeta and 13 Jbeta primers. Generated by immunoSEQ multiplex PCR, the TCRdb table keeps only in-frame clones and is missing some. This sample has approximately 77,000 clones, with 65% to 85% found just once. The sample consisted of PBMCs. The receptors shown here come from a man aged 60-69 years in good health and CMV-seropositive.

The CDR3 region has the DNA TGTGCCAGCAGCCATCCACTAGCGGGAGAGACCTACAATGAGCAGTTCTTC. Encoded protein: CASSHPLAGETYNEQFF. This chain links TRBV4-2 with TRBJ2-1; 11 bases line up with TRBD2. V lost 3 bases, J lost 2 bases, and 6 bases stayed unmatched. From germline, CDR1 is LGHNA and CDR2 YNFKEQ. The CDR3 spans 17 residues.

The rearrangement joins TRBV7-2 to TRBJ1-1; no firm D call. Germline CDR1 is SGHTA and CDR2 is FQGNSA. V was clipped by 2 bases and J by 3 bases, with 13 bases between them. The CDR3 extends over 15 amino acids. CDR3 in DNA: TGTGCCAGCAGCTTAAATGCGGGAAGGTACACTGAAGCTTTCTTT. Amino acid sequence: CASSLNAGRYTEAFF.

This chain links TRBV4-2 with TRBJ1-6, with a possible D match to TRBD1 (6 bases). CDR1 is LGHNA and CDR2 is YNFKEQ in the germline V gene. CDR3 length: 16 residues. V shed 2 bases and J shed 8 bases, with 16 bases lying between them. CDR3 amino acids: CASSQRAWTADSPLHF. DNA of the CDR3: TGTGCCAGCAGCCAAAGGGCGTGGACAGCGGATTCACCCCTCCACTTT.

This chain links TRBV5-6 with TRBJ2-1, with 10 bases aligning to TRBD2. The V gene's germline CDR1 is SGHDT and CDR2 YYEEEE. The V segment lost 3 bases and the J segment 8 bases; nucleotides outside the gene matches: 17. This CDR3 region has 18 residues. In DNA, the CDR3 is TGTGCCAGCAGCTATACTTTTCCTGCTAGCGGGAGAAGCTATGAGCAGTTCTTC. Residues: CASSYTFPASGRSYEQFF. The full variable domain, rest sourced from reference TRBV5-6 and TRBJ2-1, is DAGVTQSPTHLIKTRGQQVTLRCSPKSGHDTVSWYQQALGQGPQFIFQYYEEEERQRGNFPDRFSGHQFPNYSSELNVNALLLGDSALYLCASSYTFPASGRSYEQFFGPGTRLTVL.

The chain has TRBV5-1 and TRBJ1-2, with D possibly matching TRBD1 (5 bases). The CDR3 is 15 residues long. V was shortened by 0 bases and J by 4 bases, with 13 bases between the two germline ends. The germline V gene encodes CDR1 SGHRS and CDR2 YFSETQ. In DNA, the CDR3 is TGCGCCAGCAGCTTGGCGGCTGGGGCGTCCTATGGCTACACCTTC. Translated: CASSLAAGASYGYTF.

The chain uses TRBV2 and TRBJ2-7; D perhaps matches TRBD1 (6 bases). This CDR3 contains 14 residues. V was trimmed by 1 base and J by 7 bases, leaving 14 bases between them. In germline, CDR1 is SNHLY, CDR2 FYNNEI. The CDR3 region has the DNA TGTGCCAGCAGTGAAGAGGGGGTCTTTATTGAGCAGTACTTC. Its translation is CASSEEGVFIEQYF.

The V and J genes are TRBV7-8 and TRBJ1-1; 7 bases line up with TRBD1. The CDR3 contains 14 residues. The germline V gene has CDR1 SGHVS and CDR2 FQNEAQ. V gave up 8 bases and J gave up 0 bases; unmatched junction bases: 6. This CDR3 reads CASLPTGMNTEAFF. CDR3 sequence (DNA): TGTGCCAGCTTACCGACAGGGATGAACACTGAAGCTTTCTTT.

This chain links TRBV9 with TRBJ2-7, with 8 bases matching TRBD2. V lost 3 bases, J lost 2 bases, and 7 bases stayed unmatched. Germline V CDR1 and CDR2: SGDLS, YYNGEE. This CDR3 comprises 15 residues. CDR3 region: CASSAGGGQTYEQYF. The CDR3 DNA reads TGTGCCAGCAGCGCGGGAGGGGGACAAACCTACGAGCAGTACTTC.

In its sample, this clone was seen a few times. Mismatch with germline at one junction end may stem from a read error. Different DNA sequences within this sample yield the same CDR3. The chain recombines TRBV7-7 with TRBJ2-3; tentatively, D is TRBD1 (5 bases). Germline V lookup: CDR1 SSHAT, CDR2 FNYEAQ (reference sequence). The CDR3 extends over 14 amino acids. In DNA, the CDR3 is TGTGCTAGCAGCTTAGGACAATTCACAGATACGCAGTATTTT. Its protein is CASSLGQFTDTQYF.

The chain has TRBV7-8 and TRBJ1-1, with D possibly matching TRBD1 (6 bases). Trimming shortened V by 4 bases and J by 4 bases, and 10 bases separated the two germline ends. This CDR3 is 13 amino acids long. CDR1 and CDR2 from the germline V gene are SGHVS and FQNEAQ. This chain's CDR3 is CASSSGQTTEAFF. The CDR3 region has the DNA TGTGCCAGCAGCTCCGGACAGACCACTGAAGCTTTCTTT.

The genes are TRBV30 and TRBJ1-1; no clear D. This CDR3 is built from 12 residues. The V gene lost 6 bases and the J gene lost 5 bases, with 13 bases spanning the gap. The germline V gene has CDR1 GTSNPN and CDR2 SVGIG (reference sequence). The CDR3 region has the DNA TGTGCCTGTTCTCCGAGGGAGACTGAAGCTTTCTTT. Protein sequence: CACSPRETEAFF.

The V gene is TRBV20-1, the J gene TRBJ1-2; no firm D call. From germline, CDR1 is DFQATT and CDR2 SNEGSKA (reference sequence). The CDR3 totals 10 residues. Deletions cut 6 bases from V and 7 bases from J, with 9 bases between. CDR3 DNA sequence: TGCAGTGCGCTCGAGGGTGGCTACACCTTC. Translated, it gives CSALEGGYTF.

This clone was detected only a few times. This sequence joins TRBV28 and TRBJ2-7; tentatively, D is TRBD1 (6 bases). Germline V gene lookup returns CDR1 MDHEN and CDR2 SYDVKM. V was cut by 2 bases and J by 2 bases, with 16 bases left in between. The CDR3 has 16 residues. This chain's CDR3 is CASSLPVGAETYEQYF. CDR3 nucleotides: TGTGCCAGCAGTTTACCCGTGGGGGCCGAAACCTACGAGCAGTACTTC.

This clone was detected a few times. V usage is TRBV6-1 and J usage is TRBJ2-7; 7 bases match TRBD1. The CDR3 contains 13 residues. J lost 6 bases, V lost 1 base, and 3 bases had no gene match. Germline CDR1 MNHNS, CDR2 SASEGT. Written as DNA, the CDR3 is TGTGCCAGCAGTGAAGGAGGGGGCGGCGAGCAGTACTTC. Amino acids: CASSEGGGGEQYF.

This chain connects TRBV18 to TRBJ1-6, with D possibly being TRBD1 (6 bases). Germline CDR1 reads KGHSH; CDR2 reads LQKENI. This CDR3 spans 19 amino acids. The V and J ends lost 2 bases and 0 bases respectively, with 17 bases between them. The CDR3: CASSPVGGQPNSYNSPLHF. The CDR3 nucleotides read TGTGCCAGCTCACCAGTAGGAGGACAGCCTAACTCCTATAATTCACCCCTCCACTTT.

A few counts support this clone. The chain's CDR3 is CASSEDDSLNTGELFF. For the CDR3, the DNA is TGTGCCAGCAGCGAGGACGACAGTTTGAACACCGGGGAGCTGTTTTTT. The chain employs TRBV9 and TRBJ2-2; D is possibly TRBD1 (5 bases). Germline CDR1 SGDLS, CDR2 YYNGEE. The length of the CDR3 is 16 residues. V was trimmed by 3 bases and J by 1 base, leaving 13 bases between them.

This sequence joins TRBV18 and TRBJ1-1; 8 bases are a match to TRBD1. The ends lost 0 bases at V and 7 bases at J; junction bases unmatched: 4. The CDR3 loop spans 14 amino acids. Germline V gives CDR1 KGHSH, CDR2 LQKENI. This CDR3 is CASSPPNRGNEAFF. The CDR3 region has the DNA TGTGCCAGCTCACCACCTAACAGGGGGAATGAAGCTTTCTTT.

The chain has TRBV5-8 and TRBJ2-5, with D possibly being TRBD2 (6 bases). This CDR3 has 12 amino acids. The germline V gene encodes CDR1 SGHTS and CDR2 YDEGEE. Trimming took 4 bases from V and 6 from J, leaving 10 bases between them. DNA of the CDR3: TGTGCCAGCAGCCGACTAGGACAGACCCAGTACTTC. Protein product: CASSRLGQTQYF.

This clone has just a few counts. The chain recombines TRBV6-1 with TRBJ1-1; D is ambiguous. Germline values: CDR1 MNHNS, CDR2 SASEGT. V was pared by 3 bases and J by 7 bases, with 9 bases between. The length of the CDR3 is 12 residues. The CDR3 coding sequence is TGTGCCAGCAGTGACTGGCCTGTTGAAGCTTTCTTT. Translating gives CASSDWPVEAFF.

This clone was seen only a few times. This chain links TRBV9 with TRBJ1-2, with 10 bases fitting TRBD1. V trimming: 0 bases; J trimming: 3 bases; junction bases outside the gene matches: 2. Germline V gene data show CDR1 as SGDLS and CDR2 as YYNGEE. CDR3 length equals 15 residues. The CDR3 DNA reads as TGTGCCAGCAGCGTAGAGGGACAGGGGTACTATGGCTACACCTTC. It yields the protein CASSVEGQGYYGYTF.

The V and J genes are TRBV10-3 and TRBJ2-7; 7 bases line up with TRBD2. Trimming removed 8 bases from V and 0 bases from J; junction bases left unmatched: 7. Germline loops: CDR1 ENHRY, CDR2 SYGVKD. The CDR3 totals 14 residues. The CDR3 nucleotides are TGTGCCATCTGTAGGGAGGGCCTCTCCTACGAGCAGTACTTC. It yields the protein CAICREGLSYEQYF.